Shown below are 31 T cell receptor beta chains from a single sample sequenced in a study of blood T cell repertoires in COVID-19. Sequenced by immunoSEQ multiplex PCR; TCRdb stores in-frame clones only, minus some. The sample lists fewer than 250,000 clones, approximately 89% occurring once. Sequenced: peripheral blood. The receptors were gathered from a woman aged 40 to 49 with acute or convalescent COVID-19.

This sequence joins TRBV27 and TRBJ1-2; 9 nucleotides agree with TRBD1. The CDR3 covers 14 residues. V shed 5 bases and J 5 bases; nucleotides not matched to a gene: 6. Germline V gene sequence: CDR1 MNHEY, CDR2 SMNVEV (reference sequence). The CDR3 coding sequence is TGTGCCAGCAGTCCCCGGGACAGGGTTTATGGCTACACCTTC. Translating gives CASSPRDRVYGYTF.

This clone was seen a single time. The gene calls are TRBV27 and TRBJ2-5, with TRBD2 matching over 8 bases. The ends lost 5 bases at V and 4 bases at J; junction bases unmatched: 9. The CDR3 is 15 residues long. Germline CDR1 MNHEY, CDR2 SMNVEV (reference sequence). Written as DNA, the CDR3 is TGTGCCAGCAGTCCCCGATCCCGGGGGGGAGAGACCCAGTACTTC. Its translation is CASSPRSRGGETQYF.

The rearrangement uses TRBV5-4 and TRBJ1-2, with 7 bases matching TRBD1. CDR3 length: 16 amino acids. Germline CDR1 reads SGHNT; CDR2 reads YYREEE (reference sequence). V dropped 3 bases and J dropped 6; count of bases not matched to a gene: 14. CDR3 DNA: TGTGCCAGCAGCTATATAGGACAGGTCTTTTTGAATGGCTACACCTTC. Its protein is CASSYIGQVFLNGYTF.

The chain carries TRBV6-1 and TRBJ2-7; the D is unclear. CDR3 length equals 14 residues. Trimming took 10 bases from V and 3 from J, leaving 19 bases between them. Looked up from germline, CDR1 is MNHNS and CDR2 is SASEGT. Here the CDR3 reads CATSVELPFYEQYV. As DNA, the CDR3 is TGTGCCACCTCCGTTGAGCTACCCTTCTACGAGCAGTACGTC.

CDR3 sequence (DNA): TGCGCCAGCAGCCAAGATCCTACGGGGAACACTGAAGCTTTCTTT. This encodes CASSQDPTGNTEAFF. The V and J genes are TRBV4-1 and TRBJ1-1; D gene uncertain. Looked up from germline, CDR1 is MGHRA and CDR2 is YSYEKL. The CDR3 sequence is 15 residues long. The V end lost 0 bases, the J end lost 1 base, and 9 bases lay between the germline ends.

The CDR3, as DNA: TGTGCCAGCAGCTCGGACAGGGACCATACCATATATTTT. Its translation is CASSSDRDHTIYF. The V and J genes are TRBV11-3 and TRBJ1-3; the match to TRBD1 covers 8 bases. The trim removed 4 bases at V and 10 bases at J, leaving 6 bases unmatched. Germline V CDR1 and CDR2: SGHNT, YENEEA. The CDR3 extends over 13 amino acids.

CDR3: CASSFPSGGPTDTQYF. In nucleotides, the CDR3 is TGTGCCAGCAGTTTCCCTAGCGGGGGCCCCACAGATACGCAGTATTTT. V is TRBV6-2 or TRBV6-3 and J is TRBJ2-3; 10 bases agree with TRBD2. The CDR3 is made up of 16 amino acids. The J segment lost 2 bases and the V segment lost 4 bases, leaving 6 bases of the junction unmatched. The germline gives CDR1 MNHEY, CDR2 SVGEGT.

The chain uses TRBV6-5 and TRBJ1-2; the D gene is possibly TRBD1 (5 bases). The CDR3 loop spans 13 amino acids. The V and J ends lost 5 bases and 10 bases respectively, with 17 bases between them. Per the germline V gene, CDR1 is MNHEY and CDR2 is SVGAGI. The CDR3 region is CASSRSGTNAYTF. As DNA, the CDR3 is TGTGCCAGCAGTCGCTCCGGGACTAACGCCTACACCTTC.

V is TRBV20-1 and J is TRBJ2-1; D unclear. Trimming removed 4 bases at V and 6 bases at J, with 7 bases between. The CDR3 loop spans 11 amino acids. The germline CDR1 and CDR2 sequences are DFQATT and SNEGSKA (reference sequence). As DNA, the CDR3 is TGCAGTGCTAAAACGGTCAATGAGCAGTTCTTC. It is translated as CSAKTVNEQFF.

The chain combines TRBV6-5 with TRBJ2-7; a weak D match, TRBD1 (6 bases). Trimming took off 8 bases at V and 0 bases at J, with 14 bases between the two ends. CDR1 MNHEY and CDR2 SVGAGI come from the germline V gene. This CDR3 has 14 amino acids. The CDR3 sequence: CASADRSFSYEQYV. CDR3 bases: TGTGCCAGCGCCGACAGGTCCTTCTCCTACGAGCAGTACGTC.

V is TRBV28 and J is TRBJ1-5; D is possibly TRBD1 (6 bases). Germline assignment: CDR1 MDHEN and CDR2 SYDVKM. The CDR3 consists of 14 residues. Deletions cut 5 bases from V and 0 bases from J, with 8 bases between. The CDR3 sequence: CASSTGFSNQPQHF. CDR3 nucleotides: TGTGCCAGCAGTACAGGGTTTAGCAATCAGCCCCAGCATTTT.

The rearrangement uses TRBV10-3 and TRBJ2-1; 7 nucleotides match TRBD2. CDR3 length: 14 amino acids. The germline V gene has CDR1 ENHRY and CDR2 SYGVKD. CDR3 in amino acids: CASARAGAYNEQFF. In nucleotides, the CDR3 is TGTGCTTCTGCTAGGGCGGGGGCCTACAATGAGCAGTTCTTC.

J is TRBJ1-5 and V is TRBV2, with TRBD1 as a possible D gene (5 bases). The CDR3 has 15 amino acids. Germline CDR1 and CDR2: SNHLY and FYNNEI. The V end was cut by 3 bases, the J end by 4 bases, with 13 bases between. The CDR3 protein is CASSEVTVGNQPQHF. CDR3 nucleotides: TGTGCCAGCAGTGAGGTGACAGTGGGTAATCAGCCCCAGCATTTT.

This chain uses TRBV21-1 with TRBJ1-2; the DNA was not used to check the table's D call, TRBD1. TRBV21-1 is deemed a pseudogene. The CDR3 sequence is 14 residues long. CDR3: CASSKAGGDYGYTF. In DNA form, the CDR3 reads TGTGCCAGCAGCAAAGCAGGGGGCGACTATGGCTACACCTTC.

The chain uses TRBV27 and TRBJ2-3; 7 bases match TRBD1. CDR1 and CDR2 (germline): MNHEY, SMNVEV (reference sequence). This CDR3 is built from 17 residues. The trim removed 2 bases at V and 0 bases at J, leaving 8 bases unmatched. In DNA, the CDR3 is TGTGCCAGCAGTTTAAGGGGACAGTCCTTTAGCACAGATACGCAGTATTTT. It is translated as CASSLRGQSFSTDTQYF.

The gene calls are TRBV11-2 and TRBJ2-2; no firm D call. The ends were cut back, 6 bases at V and 4 bases at J, with 12 bases in the middle. Germline values: CDR1 SGHAT, CDR2 FQNNGV. This CDR3 has 14 amino acids. CDR3 DNA: TGTGCCAGCAGATATGCGACGGGCACCGGGGAGCTGTTTTTT. Translation gives CASRYATGTGELFF.

This clone was found once. The CDR3 reads CASSLRDSAPATQYF. DNA of the CDR3: TGTGCCAGCAGCTTAAGAGATAGCGCCCCCGCCACCCAGTACTTC. The genes are TRBV7-9 and TRBJ2-5; the D gene is possibly TRBD2 (5 bases). The CDR3 length is 15 residues. Germline-derived CDR1 and CDR2 are SEHNR and FQNEAQ (reference sequence). With 2 bases removed from V and 8 bases from J, the gap between germline ends came to 18 bases.

The count of this clone is one. The rearrangement joins TRBV6-6 to TRBJ1-2, with D perhaps TRBD1 (6 bases). The CDR3 runs to 14 residues. Germline V lookup: CDR1 MNHNY, CDR2 SVGAGI (reference sequence). V dropped 7 bases and J dropped 8 bases, with 20 bases sitting between them. The CDR3 DNA reads as TGTGCCAGCACCCACCTACAGGGTTCCCCGGGCTACACCTTC. Translated: CASTHLQGSPGYTF.

The J gene is TRBJ2-3, the V gene TRBV19, with D unclear. CDR3 length: 14 amino acids. With 2 bases removed from V and 1 base from J, the gap between germline ends came to 7 bases. Germline V gene sequence: CDR1 LNHDA, CDR2 SQIVND (reference sequence). CDR3 bases: TGTGCCAGTAGTATAAGCCACGGCACAGATACGCAGTATTTT. Its translation: CASSISHGTDTQYF.

This clone has more than one count but fewer than ten. The V call is TRBV28, the J call TRBJ1-3, with TRBD1 matching over 9 bases. The V gene's germline CDR1 is MDHEN and CDR2 SYDVKM. This CDR3 is built from 17 residues. The V and J ends lost 6 bases and 0 bases, in that order; junction bases with no gene match: 9. The CDR3: CASRPPDRGTSGNTIYF. The CDR3 bases are TGTGCCAGCAGACCACCAGACAGGGGGACCTCTGGAAACACCATATATTTT.

The chain uses TRBV7-9 and TRBJ1-1; 8 nucleotides match TRBD1. The CDR3 contains 13 residues. Trimming took 8 bases from V and 1 from J; bases not matched to a gene: 3. Germline V gives CDR1 SEHNR, CDR2 FQNEAQ (reference sequence). CDR3 residues: CASGGQANTEAFF. The CDR3 DNA is TGTGCCAGCGGGGGACAGGCGAACACTGAAGCTTTCTTT.

This chain joins TRBV6-6 and TRBJ2-7, with D possibly matching TRBD2 (6 bases). This CDR3 comprises 14 residues. Germline CDR1 reads MNHNY; CDR2 reads SVGAGI (reference sequence). The V end lost 6 bases, the J end lost 6 bases, and 18 bases lay between the germline ends. In nucleotides, the CDR3 is TGTGCCAGCAGGTCGTTGGAGGGGATGGGCGAGCAGTACGTC. It yields the protein CASRSLEGMGEQYV.

V is TRBV2 and J is TRBJ2-7; D is ambiguous. The germline CDR1 and CDR2 sequences are SNHLY and FYNNEI. The ends were cut back, 2 bases at V and 6 bases at J, with 8 bases in the middle. There are 12 residues in the CDR3. CDR3 in amino acids: CASSELGSEQYV. CDR3 coding DNA: TGTGCCAGCAGTGAACTCGGGTCCGAGCAGTACGTC.

V gene TRBV6-5 combines with J gene TRBJ2-7; 7 bases align to TRBD1. The junction had 9 bases not matched to a gene; V was cut back by 7 bases and J by 0 bases. Germline CDR1 reads MNHEY; CDR2 reads SVGAGI. CDR3 length equals 15 residues. CDR3 in DNA: TGTGCCAGCAAGATGGGGACAGTTAGCTCCTACGAGCAGTACGTC. Translation gives CASKMGTVSSYEQYV.

The chain couples TRBV19 to TRBJ1-5; TRBD1 matches at 7 bases. V shed 6 bases, J shed 7 bases, and the junction held 12 bases outside the gene matches. The CDR3 sequence is 15 residues long. The germline CDR1 and CDR2 sequences are LNHDA and SQIVND (reference sequence). The CDR3 loop reads CASRLGQVSGQPQHF. As DNA, the CDR3 is TGTGCCAGTAGGCTCGGACAGGTCTCAGGACAGCCCCAGCATTTT.

This chain links TRBV7-9 with TRBJ1-2; the match to TRBD1 covers 7 bases. Trimming took 3 bases from V and 4 from J; bases not matched to a gene: 5. The CDR3 contains 14 residues. From germline, CDR1 is SEHNR and CDR2 FQNEAQ (reference sequence). For the CDR3, the DNA is TGTGCCAGCAGCTTGACAGGGAACCTCTATGGCTACACCTTC. This codes for CASSLTGNLYGYTF.

The chain recombines TRBV3-1 (or the pseudogene TRBV3-2) with TRBJ2-3, with D unclear. The germline gives CDR1 LGHDT, CDR2 YNNKEL (reference sequence). Trimming pared 3 bases from V and 3 bases from J, leaving 10 bases between. CDR3 size: 14 residues. The CDR3 nucleotides read TGTGCCAGCAGCCAGACCATCGGGACAGATACGCAGTATTTT. This encodes CASSQTIGTDTQYF.

The gene calls are TRBV4-1 and TRBJ2-3; 10 bases are shared with TRBD2. The CDR3 is 20 amino acids. CDR1 is MGHRA and CDR2 is YSYEKL in the germline V gene. The trim removed 4 bases at V and 1 base at J, leaving 17 bases unmatched. The CDR3 loop is CASSPGGLADLPQGTDTQYF. CDR3 in DNA: TGCGCCAGCAGCCCAGGCGGACTAGCGGATCTCCCCCAGGGCACAGATACGCAGTATTTT.

V usage is TRBV12-3 or TRBV12-4 and J usage is TRBJ1-4, with unresolved D. V lost 11 bases, J lost 15 bases, and 16 bases lay in between. The CDR3 extends over 10 amino acids. The CDR3 DNA reads as TGTGCCGCTTACAACGGGGTGTTGTTTTTT. This translates into CAAYNGVLFF.

The chain combines TRBV10-2 with TRBJ2-2, with a possible D match to TRBD2 (6 bases). V lost 8 bases and J lost 0, with 16 bases in between. Germline values: CDR1 WSHSY, CDR2 SAAADI. CDR3 length: 16 amino acids. In DNA form, the CDR3 reads TGCGCCAGCTTCTCCGGGACTCCCGCGAACACCGGGGAGCTGTTTTTT. The encoded protein is CASFSGTPANTGELFF.

The V call is TRBV11-2, the J call TRBJ2-3; TRBD1 agrees at 7 bases. Germline V gives CDR1 SGHAT, CDR2 FQNNGV. V trimming: 5 bases; J trimming: 0 bases; junction bases outside the gene matches: 5. CDR3 length equals 15 residues. The CDR3 loop is CASSPTGYSTDTQYF. The CDR3 DNA is TGTGCCAGCAGCCCGACAGGGTATAGCACAGATACGCAGTATTTT.